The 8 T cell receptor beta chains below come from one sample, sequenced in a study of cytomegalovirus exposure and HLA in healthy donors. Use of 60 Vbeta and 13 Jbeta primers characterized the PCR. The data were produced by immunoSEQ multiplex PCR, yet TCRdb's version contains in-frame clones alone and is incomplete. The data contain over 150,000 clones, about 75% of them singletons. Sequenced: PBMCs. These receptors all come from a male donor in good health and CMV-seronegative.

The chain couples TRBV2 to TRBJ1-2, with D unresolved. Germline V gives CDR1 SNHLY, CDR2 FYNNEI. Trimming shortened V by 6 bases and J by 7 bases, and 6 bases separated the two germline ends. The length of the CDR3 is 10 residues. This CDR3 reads CASRAGGYTF. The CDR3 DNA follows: TGTGCCAGCAGGGCGGGTGGCTACACCTTC. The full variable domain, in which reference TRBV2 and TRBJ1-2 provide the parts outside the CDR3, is EPEVTQTPSHQVTQMGQEVILRCVPISNHLYFYWYRQILGQKVEFLVSFYNNEISEKSEIFDDQFSVERPDGSNFTLKIRSTKLEDSAMYFCASRAGGYTFGSGTRLTVV.

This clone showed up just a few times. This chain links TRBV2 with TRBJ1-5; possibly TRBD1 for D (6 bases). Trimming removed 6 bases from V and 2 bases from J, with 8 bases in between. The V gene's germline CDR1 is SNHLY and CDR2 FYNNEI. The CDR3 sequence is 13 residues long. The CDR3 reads CASRRQGNQPQHF. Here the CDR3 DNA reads TGTGCCAGCAGGCGACAGGGCAATCAGCCCCAGCATTTT. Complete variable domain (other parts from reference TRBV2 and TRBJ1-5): EPEVTQTPSHQVTQMGQEVILRCVPISNHLYFYWYRQILGQKVEFLVSFYNNEISEKSEIFDDQFSVERPDGSNFTLKIRSTKLEDSAMYFCASRRQGNQPQHFGDGTRLSIL.

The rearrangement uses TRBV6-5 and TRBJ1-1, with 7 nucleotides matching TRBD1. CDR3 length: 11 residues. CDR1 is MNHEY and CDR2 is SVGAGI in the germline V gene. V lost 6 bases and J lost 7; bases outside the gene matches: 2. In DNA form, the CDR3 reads TGTGCCAGCAGGGGACAGCTTGAAGCTTTCTTT. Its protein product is CASRGQLEAFF.

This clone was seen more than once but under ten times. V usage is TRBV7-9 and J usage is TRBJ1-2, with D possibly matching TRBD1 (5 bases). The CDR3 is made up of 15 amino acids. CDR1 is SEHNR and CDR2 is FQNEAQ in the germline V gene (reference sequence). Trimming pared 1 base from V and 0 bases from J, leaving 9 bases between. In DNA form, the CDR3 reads TGTGCCAGCAGCTTAGAAGGGGTCGCTAACTATGGCTACACCTTC. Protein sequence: CASSLEGVANYGYTF.

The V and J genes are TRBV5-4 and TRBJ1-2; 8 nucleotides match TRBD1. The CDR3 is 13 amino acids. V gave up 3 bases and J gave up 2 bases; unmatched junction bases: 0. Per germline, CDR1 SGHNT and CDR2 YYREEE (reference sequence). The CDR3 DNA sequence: TGTGCCAGCAGCTGGGACAGGAACTATGGCTACACCTTC. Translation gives CASSWDRNYGYTF.

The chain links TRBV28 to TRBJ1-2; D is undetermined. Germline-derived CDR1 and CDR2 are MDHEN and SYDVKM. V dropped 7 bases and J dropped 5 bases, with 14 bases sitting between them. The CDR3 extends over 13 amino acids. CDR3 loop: CASTRGSEYGYTF. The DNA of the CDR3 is TGTGCCAGCACCCGGGGATCAGAGTATGGCTACACCTTC.

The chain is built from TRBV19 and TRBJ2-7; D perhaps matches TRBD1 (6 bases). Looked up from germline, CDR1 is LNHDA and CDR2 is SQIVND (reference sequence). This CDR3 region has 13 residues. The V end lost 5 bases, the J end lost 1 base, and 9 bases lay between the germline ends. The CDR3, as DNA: TGTGCCAGTAGTCAGGGGATTTCCTACGAGCAGTACTTC. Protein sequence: CASSQGISYEQYF. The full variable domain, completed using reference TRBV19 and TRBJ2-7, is DGGITQSPKYLFRKEGQNVTLSCEQNLNHDAMYWYRQDPGQGLRLIYYSQIVNDFQKGDIAEGYSVSREKKESFPLTVTSAQKNPTAFYLCASSQGISYEQYFGPGTRLTVT.

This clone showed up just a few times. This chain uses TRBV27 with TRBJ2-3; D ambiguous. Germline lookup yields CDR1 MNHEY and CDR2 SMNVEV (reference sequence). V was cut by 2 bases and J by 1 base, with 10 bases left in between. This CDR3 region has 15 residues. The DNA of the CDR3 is TGTGCCAGCAGTTTACACCCTGAGGGCACAGATACGCAGTATTTT. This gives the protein CASSLHPEGTDTQYF.